The following is a T cell receptor (beta chain) sequence with its context. What it binds is unknown. The sample is drawn from a study of T cells in localized non-small cell lung cancer. Study findings and constraints: Higher blood T cell density tracked longer overall survival. The appearance of a median roughly 58 of the top 100 tumor clones was seen in adjacent lung. Maximal T cell clonality occurred in uninvolved adjacent lung, with tumor ranking below it.

Some clones are missing from TCRdb's copy, which holds only in-frame ones; the method was immunoSEQ multiplex PCR. Of roughly 1,700 clones listed, 30% to 45% are singletons. CDR3 length: 14 amino acids. Germline CDR1 is LNHDA and CDR2 is SQIVND (reference sequence). The junction had 1 base not matched to a gene; V was cut back by 3 bases and J by 6 bases. The sequence derives from a female donor over 55 with stage II squamous cell lung carcinoma. The specimen comprised normal lung tissue next to the tumor, sampled before any cancer treatment. The chain has TRBV19 and TRBJ2-1, with 11 bases fitting TRBD2. The CDR3 loop reads CASSILAGGNEQFF. The CDR3 nucleotides read TGTGCCAGTAGTATCCTAGCGGGAGGCAATGAGCAGTTCTTC.